These 3 T cell receptor beta chains originate from one sample sequenced in a study of blood T cell repertoires in COVID-19. Clones were read by immunoSEQ multiplex PCR, and TCRdb kept only the in-frame ones, dropping some. The sample lists about 59,000 clones, about four fifths seen once, with approximately 3.5% in the top ten. The sample comprised peripheral blood. All receptors come from a woman over 75 with acute or convalescent COVID-19.

V is TRBV5-1 and J is TRBJ2-6; possible D gene TRBD1, 6 bases. Germline V CDR1 and CDR2: SGHRS, YFSETQ. Trimming removed 4 bases at V and 3 bases at J, with 14 bases between. This CDR3 is 16 amino acids long. The CDR3 DNA is TGCGCCAGCAGCGGTACAGGGAACCGTGGGGCCAACGTCCTGACTTTC. As protein: CASSGTGNRGANVLTF.

The V call is TRBV28, the J call TRBJ2-3; TRBD1 matches 7 bases. The V gene end was trimmed by 3 bases and the J gene end by 0 bases; junction bases not matched to a gene: 9. Germline V gene sequence: CDR1 MDHEN, CDR2 SYDVKM. The CDR3 runs to 17 residues. The CDR3 region has the DNA TGTGCCAGCAGTTTGGGACAGCTCAAGGCTAGCACAGATACGCAGTATTTT. Protein: CASSLGQLKASTDTQYF.

CDR3 DNA sequence: TGTGCCAGCAGGGGGACAGCTATACCAACTAATGAAAAACTGTTTTTT. Translated, it gives CASRGTAIPTNEKLFF. The gene calls are TRBV6-4 and TRBJ1-4; 7 positions agree with TRBD1. The CDR3 covers 16 residues. Per germline, CDR1 MRHNA and CDR2 SNTAGT. Unmatched junction bases numbered 7, after V lost 6 bases and J lost 0 bases.